This is a list of T cell receptor beta chains from one sample in a study of blood T cell repertoires in COVID-19. Generated by immunoSEQ multiplex PCR, the TCRdb table keeps only in-frame clones and is missing some. The data show a few hundred thousand clones, more than 85% seen once. Sequenced material: PBMCs or T cells enriched from blood (not recorded which). All receptors come from a woman between 35 and 50 years old who had been exposed to COVID-19. CDR3s include the opening cysteine and the closing phenylalanine or tryptophan. D genes are given only for firm matches. Clone size is stated in some rows and not others, as once, few, many or a class when expanded.

d_call j_call clone_size cdr3_length v_call cdr3_aa cdr3_nt
. TRBJ1-1 . 14 TRBV5-1 CASSGGQLFTEAFF TGCGCCAGCAGCGGAGGACAGCTTTTCACTGAAGCTTTCTTT
TRBD2 TRBJ2-6 . 16 TRBV10-3 CAIGDPSGTGANVLTF TGTGCCATCGGCGACCCTAGCGGAACTGGGGCCAACGTCCTGACTTTC
. TRBJ2-2 . 12 TRBV5-4 CASRATSGELFF TGTGCCAGCAGGGCGACATCCGGGGAGCTGTTTTTT
TRBD1 TRBJ1-1 . 13 TRBV10-3 CAISGQVNTEAFF TGTGCCATCAGCGGACAGGTGAACACTGAAGCTTTCTTT
. TRBJ1-2 once 14 TRBV19 CASSGRFISYGYTF TGTGCCAGTAGCGGGAGGTTCATTTCCTATGGCTACACCTTC
TRBD1 TRBJ1-4 . 14 TRBV28 CASGQGARFEKLFF TGTGCCAGCGGACAGGGGGCACGGTTTGAAAAACTGTTTTTT
TRBD2 TRBJ2-3 . 15 TRBV11-1 CASSRLAGGTDTQYF TGTGCCAGCAGCCGACTAGCGGGAGGTACAGATACGCAGTATTTT
. TRBJ2-1 . 15 TRBV30 CAWSVGLALSHEQFF TGTGCCTGGAGTGTCGGTCTAGCGTTATCCCATGAGCAGTTCTTC
. TRBJ1-6 few 17 TRBV12-2 CASRLFRQGAYNSPLHF TGTGCAAGTCGTTTATTTCGGCAGGGGGCCTACAATTCACCCCTCCACTTT
TRBD2 TRBJ2-1 . 20 TRBV6-4 CASSDPPASGGGASYNEQFF TGTGCCAGCAGTGACCCCCCCGCTAGCGGGGGTGGGGCGTCCTACAATGAGCAGTTCTTC
. TRBJ1-6 once 14 TRBV27 CASSLSNPIELLHF TGTGCCAGCAGTTTATCCAACCCCATAGAGCTCCTCCACTTT
. TRBJ1-2 . 13 TRBV12-3/TRBV12-4 CASSLVGGYGYTF TGTGCCAGCAGTTTAGTGGGGGGCTATGGCTACACCTTC
. TRBJ2-2 . 15 TRBV19 CASQATPSGTGELFF TGTGCCAGCCAAGCTACTCCGAGCGGCACCGGGGAGCTGTTTTTT
. TRBJ1-1 . 13 TRBV30 CAWTSILNTEAFF TGTGCCTGGACCAGTATATTGAACACTGAAGCTTTCTTT
TRBD2 TRBJ2-1 . 20 TRBV6-6 CASSKGLGTSGWSSYNEQFF TGTGCCAGCAGCAAGGGATTAGGGACTAGCGGGTGGAGCTCCTACAATGAGCAGTTCTTC
TRBD2 TRBJ2-3 . 13 TRBV18 CASSPGGGDTQYF TGTGCCAGCTCACCAGGCGGGGGAGATACGCAGTATTTT
TRBD1 TRBJ1-6 once 14 TRBV6-5 CASEPGQGNSPLHF TGTGCCAGCGAGCCGGGACAGGGGAATTCACCCCTCCACTTT
TRBD1 TRBJ1-1 . 14 TRBV19 CASRLTGLNTEAFF TGTGCCAGTAGGCTGACAGGGTTGAACACTGAAGCTTTCTTT
. TRBJ1-3 once 16 TRBV13 CASSLGRNGAGNTIYF TGTGCCAGCAGCTTAGGCAGGAACGGTGCTGGAAACACCATATATTTT
. TRBJ1-6 . 13 TRBV27 CASGSGGGAPLHF TGTGCCAGCGGGTCAGGAGGCGGAGCACCCCTCCACTTT
. TRBJ1-5 . 13 TRBV30 CAWSRVANQPQHF TGTGCCTGGAGCCGGGTTGCCAATCAGCCCCAGCATTTT
TRBD2 TRBJ2-7 . 14 TRBV6-5 CASSTAGSSYEQYF TGTGCCAGCAGTACAGCGGGGAGCTCCTACGAGCAGTACTTC
. TRBJ1-2 . 12 TRBV5-4 CASSLDGIGYTF TGTGCCAGCAGCTTGGACGGGATAGGCTACACCTTC
. TRBJ2-3 . 16 TRBV9 CASSVGKGARTDTQYF TGTGCCAGCAGCGTAGGGAAAGGGGCGCGCACAGATACGCAGTATTTT
TRBD1 TRBJ1-4 . 15 TRBV11-2 CASSKGGRGLEKLFF TGTGCCAGCAGCAAAGGGGGCAGGGGGCTAGAAAAACTGTTTTTT
. TRBJ1-2 . 13 TRBV5-6 CASSLPGNYGYTF TGTGCCAGCAGCTTGCCAGGAAACTATGGCTACACCTTC
TRBD1 TRBJ1-6 . 15 TRBV13 CASSRQGTKNSPLHF TGTGCCAGCAGCCGACAGGGCACGAAAAATTCACCCCTCCACTTT
TRBD2 TRBJ2-3 . 17 TRBV18 CASSPVTSGRGGDTQYF TGTGCCAGCTCCCCCGTCACTAGCGGGAGAGGGGGAGATACGCAGTATTTT
TRBD1 TRBJ1-3 . 15 TRBV5-1 CASSLGSWDRDTIYF TGCGCCAGCAGCCTTGGCTCTTGGGACAGAGACACCATATATTTT
TRBD2 TRBJ2-1 . 17 TRBV7-9 CASSLITSGISYNEQFF TGTGCCAGCAGCTTAATTACTAGCGGAATCTCCTACAATGAGCAGTTCTTC
. TRBJ1-1 . 15 TRBV19 CASSIVYRADTEAFF TGTGCCAGTAGTATAGTCTACAGGGCGGACACTGAAGCTTTCTTT
. TRBJ1-6 . 16 TRBV5-4 CASSSGASSYNSPLHF TGTGCCAGCAGTTCCGGAGCAAGCTCCTATAATTCACCCCTCCACTTT
TRBD2 TRBJ2-7 . 15 TRBV28 CASSLRYGGSYEQYF TGTGCCAGCAGTTTACGTTACGGGGGGTCCTACGAGCAGTACTTC
. TRBJ2-3 . 13 TRBV12-3/TRBV12-4 CASSDKGADTQYF TGTGCCAGCAGCGACAAGGGGGCAGATACGCAGTATTTT